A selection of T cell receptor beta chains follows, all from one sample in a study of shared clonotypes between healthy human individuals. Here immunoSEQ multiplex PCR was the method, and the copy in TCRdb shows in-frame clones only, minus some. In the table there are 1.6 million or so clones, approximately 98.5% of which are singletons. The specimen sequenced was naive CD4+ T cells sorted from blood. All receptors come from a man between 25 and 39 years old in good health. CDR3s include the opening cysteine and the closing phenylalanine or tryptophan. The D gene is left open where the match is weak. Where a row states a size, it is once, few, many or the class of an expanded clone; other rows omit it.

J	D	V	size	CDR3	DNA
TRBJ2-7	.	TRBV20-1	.	CSAAPSYEQYF	TGCAGTGCTGCTCCAAGCTACGAGCAGTACTTC
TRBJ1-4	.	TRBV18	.	CASSPPSRANEKLFF	TGTGCCAGCTCACCACCGTCCAGGGCGAATGAAAAACTGTTTTTT
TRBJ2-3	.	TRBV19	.	CASSSGPTQYF	TGTGCCAGTAGTAGTGGCCCTACGCAGTATTTT
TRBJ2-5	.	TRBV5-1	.	CASSPTYQETQYF	TGCGCCAGCAGCCCAACGTACCAAGAGACCCAGTACTTC
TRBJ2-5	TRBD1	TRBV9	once	CASSAQGNKETQYF	TGTGCCAGCAGCGCACAGGGGAATAAAGAGACCCAGTACTTC
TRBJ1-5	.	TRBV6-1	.	CASSEGVVQPQHF	TGTGCCAGCAGTGAAGGGGTGGTCCAGCCCCAGCATTTT
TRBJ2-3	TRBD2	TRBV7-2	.	CASSSGLAGATDTQYF	TGTGCCAGCAGCTCCGGACTAGCGGGCGCGACAGATACGCAGTATTTT
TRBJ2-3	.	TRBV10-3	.	CAISPISTDTQYF	TGTGCCATCAGTCCCATTAGCACAGATACGCAGTATTTT
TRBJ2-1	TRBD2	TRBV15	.	CATSTRPLAGYNEQFF	TGTGCCACCAGCACTCGGCCCCTAGCGGGGTACAATGAGCAGTTCTTC
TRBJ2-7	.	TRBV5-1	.	CASSWTSSGGSHEQYF	TGCGCCAGCAGCTGGACCTCCTCGGGGGGCTCTCACGAGCAGTACTTC
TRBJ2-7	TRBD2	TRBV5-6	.	CASSLSPGLAVSYEQYF	TGTGCCAGCAGCTTATCCCCGGGACTAGCGGTTTCCTACGAGCAGTACTTC
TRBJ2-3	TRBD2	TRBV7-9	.	CASDLAGGTDTQYF	TGTGCCAGCGACTTGGCGGGGGGGACAGATACGCAGTATTTT
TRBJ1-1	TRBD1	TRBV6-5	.	CASSLDRGHNEAFF	TGTGCCAGCAGTCTCGACAGGGGGCATAATGAAGCTTTCTTT
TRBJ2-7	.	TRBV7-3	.	CASSVTYEQYF	TGTGCCAGCAGTGTTACCTACGAGCAGTACTTC
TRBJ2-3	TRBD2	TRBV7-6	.	CASSLARGLAGSDTQYF	TGTGCCAGCAGCTTAGCGAGGGGACTAGCGGGATCAGATACGCAGTATTTT
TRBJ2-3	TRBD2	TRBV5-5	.	CASGTSGPTDTQYF	TGTGCCAGCGGGACTAGCGGGCCCACAGATACGCAGTATTTT
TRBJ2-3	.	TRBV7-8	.	CASSPPTNTQYF	TGTGCCAGCAGCCCTCCGACGAATACGCAGTATTTT
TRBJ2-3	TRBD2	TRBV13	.	CAVGSGSPRTDTQYF	TGTGCCGTCGGGAGCGGGAGCCCACGCACAGATACGCAGTATTTT
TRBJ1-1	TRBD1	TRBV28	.	CASSKTAGGGNTEAFF	TGTGCCAGCAGTAAGACCGCAGGGGGTGGGAACACTGAAGCTTTCTTT
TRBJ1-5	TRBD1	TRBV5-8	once	CASSLPLGTGVRQPQHF	TGTGCCAGCAGCTTGCCGCTCGGGACAGGGGTACGTCAGCCCCAGCATTTT
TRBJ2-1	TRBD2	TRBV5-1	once	CASSLDPGTMYNEQFF	TGCGCCAGCAGCTTGGACCCCGGGACTATGTACAATGAGCAGTTCTTC
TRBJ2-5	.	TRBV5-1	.	CASSLQEFAETQYF	TGCGCCAGCAGCTTGCAGGAGTTTGCAGAGACCCAGTACTTC
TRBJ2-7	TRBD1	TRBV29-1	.	CSVNPTGGAYEQYF	TGCAGCGTCAACCCGACAGGGGGGGCCTACGAGCAGTACTTC
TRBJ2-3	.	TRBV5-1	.	CASSLVAPSTDTQYF	TGCGCCAGCAGCTTGGTGGCCCCTAGCACAGATACGCAGTATTTT
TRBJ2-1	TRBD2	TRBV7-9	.	CASSLPVGSSGKGEQFF	TGTGCCAGCAGCTTGCCAGTGGGATCTAGCGGGAAGGGTGAGCAGTTCTTC
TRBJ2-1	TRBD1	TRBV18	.	CASSRTGWGIDEQFF	TGTGCCAGCTCTCGGACAGGGTGGGGAATCGATGAGCAGTTCTTC
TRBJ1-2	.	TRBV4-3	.	CASSQELRGYTF	TGCGCCAGCAGCCAAGAATTACGGGGCTACACCTTC
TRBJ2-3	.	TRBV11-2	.	CASSLVTGGAGDTQYF	TGTGCCAGCAGCTTAGTGACGGGGGGCGCGGGAGATACGCAGTATTTT
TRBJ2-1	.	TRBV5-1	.	CASSLGRAGNEQFF	TGCGCCAGCAGCTTGGGCAGGGCGGGGAATGAGCAGTTCTTC
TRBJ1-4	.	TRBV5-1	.	CASSLVSKANEKLFF	TGCGCCAGCAGCTTGGTATCTAAGGCTAATGAAAAACTGTTTTTT
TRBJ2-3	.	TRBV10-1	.	CASSESLDRRRDTDTQYF	TGCGCCAGCAGTGAGTCGTTGGACCGCAGGCGGGACACAGATACGCAGTATTTT
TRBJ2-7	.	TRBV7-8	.	CASSRFESSSSYEQYF	TGTGCCAGCAGCAGATTCGAGAGTTCTAGCTCCTACGAGCAGTACTTC
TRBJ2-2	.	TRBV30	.	CATALGTGELFF	TGTGCCACCGCATTGGGCACCGGGGAGCTGTTTTTT
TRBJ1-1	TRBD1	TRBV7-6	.	CASSLEGAHTEAFF	TGTGCCAGCAGCTTAGAGGGGGCCCACACTGAAGCTTTCTTT
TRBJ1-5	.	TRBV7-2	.	CASSLDQGTRTGQPQHF	TGTGCCAGCAGCCTAGACCAGGGGACCAGAACAGGCCAGCCCCAGCATTTT
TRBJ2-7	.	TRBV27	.	CASSYAGNEQYF	TGTGCCAGCAGTTACGCAGGGAACGAGCAGTACTTC
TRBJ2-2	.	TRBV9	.	CASSVGGAVETNTGELFF	TGTGCCAGCAGCGTCGGCGGAGCGGTCGAAACGAACACCGGGGAGCTGTTTTTT
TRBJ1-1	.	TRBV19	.	CASSIVARAAEAFF	TGTGCCAGTAGTATAGTGGCCAGGGCAGCCGAAGCTTTCTTT
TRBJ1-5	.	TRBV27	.	CASSLSRGGLGQPQHF	TGTGCCAGCAGTTTATCCCGAGGAGGGCTGGGTCAGCCCCAGCATTTT
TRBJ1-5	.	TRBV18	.	CASSPPEGFVLGQPQHF	TGTGCCAGCTCACCACCTGAGGGATTCGTATTAGGTCAGCCCCAGCATTTT
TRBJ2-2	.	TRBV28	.	CASSPPRSTGELFF	TGTGCCAGCAGTCCCCCCAGGAGCACCGGGGAGCTGTTTTTT
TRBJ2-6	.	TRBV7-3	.	CASSPLGSGANVLTF	TGTGCCAGCAGCCCTCTTGGCTCTGGGGCCAACGTCCTGACTTTC
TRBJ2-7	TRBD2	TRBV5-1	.	CASSPQGAGLLSEQYF	TGCGCCAGCAGCCCCCAGGGAGCGGGACTCCTCTCCGAGCAGTACTTC
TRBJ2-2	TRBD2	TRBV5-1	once	CASSGRGTDLDTGELFF	TGCGCCAGCAGCGGGCGGGGGACGGACTTGGACACCGGGGAGCTGTTTTTT
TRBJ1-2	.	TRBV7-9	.	CASSSRAPVEANYGYTF	TGTGCCAGCAGCTCCCGGGCCCCAGTAGAGGCTAACTATGGCTACACCTTC
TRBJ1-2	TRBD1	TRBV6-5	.	CASSPDRNYGYTF	TGTGCCAGCAGTCCGGACAGGAACTATGGCTACACCTTC
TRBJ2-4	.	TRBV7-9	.	CASSLGQGLAKNIQYF	TGTGCCAGCAGCTTAGGGCAGGGGCTAGCCAAAAACATTCAGTACTTC
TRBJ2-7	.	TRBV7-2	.	CASSLTSAEWTSYEQYF	TGTGCCAGCAGCTTAACCTCAGCGGAGTGGACTTCCTACGAGCAGTACTTC
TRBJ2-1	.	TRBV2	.	CASSEFGKGRNNEQFF	TGTGCCAGCAGTGAATTCGGGAAAGGGCGAAACAATGAGCAGTTCTTC
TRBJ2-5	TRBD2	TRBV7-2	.	CASTLYPGLAGLQKETQYF	TGTGCCAGCACCCTATACCCGGGACTAGCGGGCCTCCAGAAAGAGACCCAGTACTTC
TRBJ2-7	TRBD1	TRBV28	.	CASSPGQGFYEQYF	TGTGCCAGCAGTCCCGGACAGGGGTTCTACGAGCAGTACTTC
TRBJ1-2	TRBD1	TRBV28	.	CASRQHGQGAGGYTF	TGTGCCAGCAGACAACACGGACAGGGGGCAGGTGGCTACACCTTC
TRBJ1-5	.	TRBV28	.	CASSSGGDQEPQHF	TGTGCCAGCAGTTCCGGCGGGGATCAGGAGCCCCAGCATTTT
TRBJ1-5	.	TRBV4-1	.	CASSQGGVPSNQPQHF	TGCGCCAGCAGTCAAGGGGGGGTCCCGAGCAATCAGCCCCAGCATTTT
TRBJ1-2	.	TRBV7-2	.	CASSLEARGENYGYTF	TGTGCCAGCAGCTTAGAAGCCCGGGGGGAGAACTATGGCTACACCTTC
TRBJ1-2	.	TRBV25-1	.	CASSEYGWVGDGYTF	TGTGCCAGCAGTGAATATGGGTGGGTGGGTGATGGCTACACCTTC
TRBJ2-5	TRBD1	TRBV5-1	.	CASSQRQGPETQYF	TGCGCCAGCAGCCAACGACAGGGACCAGAGACCCAGTACTTC
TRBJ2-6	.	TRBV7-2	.	CASSRLLGVGANVLTF	TGTGCCAGCAGCCGCCTCCTAGGGGTTGGGGCCAACGTCCTGACTTTC
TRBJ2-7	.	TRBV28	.	CASRPTGTSSYEQYF	TGTGCCAGCAGACCTACCGGGACATCCTCCTACGAGCAGTACTTC
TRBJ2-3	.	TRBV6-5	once	CASSYDRDTQYF	TGTGCCAGCAGCTACGACCGAGATACGCAGTATTTT